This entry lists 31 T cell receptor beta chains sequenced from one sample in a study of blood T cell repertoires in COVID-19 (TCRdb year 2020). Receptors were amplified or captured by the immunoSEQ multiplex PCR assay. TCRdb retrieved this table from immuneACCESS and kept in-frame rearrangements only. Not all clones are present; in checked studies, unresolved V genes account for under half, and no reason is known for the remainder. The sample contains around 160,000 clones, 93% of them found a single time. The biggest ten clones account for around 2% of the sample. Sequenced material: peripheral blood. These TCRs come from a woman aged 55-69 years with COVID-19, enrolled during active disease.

CDR3 loop: CASGTVNYGYTF. In nucleotides, the CDR3 is TGTGCCAGCGGGACAGTGAACTATGGCTACACCTTC. This chain links TRBV6-5 with TRBJ1-2; 7 bases fit TRBD1. The V and J ends lost 8 bases and 2 bases, in that order; junction bases with no gene match: 2. The germline gives CDR1 MNHEY, CDR2 SVGAGI. The CDR3 sequence is 12 residues long.

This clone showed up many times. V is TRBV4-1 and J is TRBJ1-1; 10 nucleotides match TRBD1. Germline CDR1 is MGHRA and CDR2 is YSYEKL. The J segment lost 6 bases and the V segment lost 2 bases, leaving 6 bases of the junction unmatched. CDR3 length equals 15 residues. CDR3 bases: TGCGCCAGCAGCCAACTTCGGGACAGGGGTTCTGAAGCTTTCTTT. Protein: CASSQLRDRGSEAFF.

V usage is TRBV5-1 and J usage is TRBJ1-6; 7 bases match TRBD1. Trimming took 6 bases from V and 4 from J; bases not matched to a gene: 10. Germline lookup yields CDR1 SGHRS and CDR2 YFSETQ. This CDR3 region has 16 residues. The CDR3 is CASTSSGGSYNSPLHF. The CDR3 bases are TGCGCCAGCACCTCCTCAGGGGGGTCTTATAATTCACCCCTCCACTTT.

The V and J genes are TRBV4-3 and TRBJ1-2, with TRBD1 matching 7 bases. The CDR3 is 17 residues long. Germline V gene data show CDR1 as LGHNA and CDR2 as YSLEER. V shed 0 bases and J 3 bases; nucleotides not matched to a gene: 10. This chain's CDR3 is CASSQDRRTGWDYGYTF. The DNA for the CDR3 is TGCGCCAGCAGCCAAGACCGACGGACAGGATGGGACTATGGCTACACCTTC.

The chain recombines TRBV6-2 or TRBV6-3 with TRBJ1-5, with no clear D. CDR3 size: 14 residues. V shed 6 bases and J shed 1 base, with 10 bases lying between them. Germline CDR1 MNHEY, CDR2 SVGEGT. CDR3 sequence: CASSLGRSNQPQHF. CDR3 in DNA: TGTGCCAGCAGCCTCGGGAGGAGCAATCAGCCCCAGCATTTT.

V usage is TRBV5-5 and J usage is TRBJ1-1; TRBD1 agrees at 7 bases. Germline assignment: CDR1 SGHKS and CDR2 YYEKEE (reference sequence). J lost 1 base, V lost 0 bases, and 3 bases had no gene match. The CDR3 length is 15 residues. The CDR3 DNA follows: TGTGCCAGCAGCTTGGACCCAGGGGGGAACACTGAAGCTTTCTTT. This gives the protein CASSLDPGGNTEAFF.

DNA of the CDR3: TGTGCCAGCAGTTTGGGAGGGCAGACTACCTATGGCTACACCTTC. The encoded protein is CASSLGGQTTYGYTF. The chain is built from TRBV27 and TRBJ1-2; D remains ambiguous. Between the trimmed V and J ends, which lost 3 bases and 4 bases, there was a span of 15 bases. From germline, CDR1 is MNHEY and CDR2 SMNVEV (reference sequence). The CDR3 runs 15 residues.

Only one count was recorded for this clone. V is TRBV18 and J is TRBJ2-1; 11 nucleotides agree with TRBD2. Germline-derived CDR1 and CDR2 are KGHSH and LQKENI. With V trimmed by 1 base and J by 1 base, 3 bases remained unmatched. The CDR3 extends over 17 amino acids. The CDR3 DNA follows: TGTGCCAGCTCACCACGGACTAGCGGGTTATCCTACAATGAGCAGTTCTTC. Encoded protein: CASSPRTSGLSYNEQFF.

CDR3 coding DNA: TGTGCCAGCTCAAGCTTACAGGGAATTCAGCCCCAGCATTTT. Its protein product is CASSSLQGIQPQHF. The chain recombines TRBV9 with TRBJ1-5; possible D gene TRBD1, 6 bases. The CDR3 runs 14 residues. Per the germline V gene, CDR1 is SGDLS and CDR2 is YYNGEE. V lost 7 bases, J lost 6 bases, and 17 bases lay in between.

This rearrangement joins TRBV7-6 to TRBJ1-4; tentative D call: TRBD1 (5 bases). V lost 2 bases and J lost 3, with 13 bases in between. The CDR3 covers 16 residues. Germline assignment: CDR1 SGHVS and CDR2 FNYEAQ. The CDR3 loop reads CASSLWADKANEKLFF. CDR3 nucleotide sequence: TGTGCCAGCAGCTTATGGGCGGACAAAGCTAATGAAAAACTGTTTTTT. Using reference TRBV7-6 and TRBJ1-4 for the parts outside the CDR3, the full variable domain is GAGVSQSPRYKVTKRGQDVALRCDPISGHVSLYWYRQALGQGPEFLTYFNYEAQQDKSGLPNDRFSAERPEGSISTLTIQRTEQRDSAMYRCASSLWADKANEKLFFGSGTQLSVL.

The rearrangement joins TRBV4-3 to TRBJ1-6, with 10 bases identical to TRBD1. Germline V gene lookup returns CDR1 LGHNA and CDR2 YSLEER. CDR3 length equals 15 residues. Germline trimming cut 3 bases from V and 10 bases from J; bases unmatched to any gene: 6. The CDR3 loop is CASSQGTGVSSPLHF. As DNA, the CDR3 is TGCGCCAGCAGCCAGGGGACAGGGGTTTCGTCACCCCTCCACTTT.

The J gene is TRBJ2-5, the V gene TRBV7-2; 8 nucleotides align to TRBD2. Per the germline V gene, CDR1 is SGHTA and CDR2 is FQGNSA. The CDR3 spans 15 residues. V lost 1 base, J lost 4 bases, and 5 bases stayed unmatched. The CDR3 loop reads CASSLVAGRLETQYF. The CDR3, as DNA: TGTGCCAGCAGCTTAGTAGCGGGGAGGTTAGAGACCCAGTACTTC.

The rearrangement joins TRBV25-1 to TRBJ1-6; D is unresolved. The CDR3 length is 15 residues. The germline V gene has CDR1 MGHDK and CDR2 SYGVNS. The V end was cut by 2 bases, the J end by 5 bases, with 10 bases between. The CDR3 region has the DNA TGTGCCAGCAGTGAAAACTTCGGAGATAATTCACCCCTCCACTTT. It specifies CASSENFGDNSPLHF.

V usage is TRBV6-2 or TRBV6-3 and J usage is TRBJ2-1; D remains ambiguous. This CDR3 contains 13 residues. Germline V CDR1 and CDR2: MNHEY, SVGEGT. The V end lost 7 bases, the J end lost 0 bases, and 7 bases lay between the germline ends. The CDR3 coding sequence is TGTGCCAGCACCCCCCGCTCCTACAATGAGCAGTTCTTC. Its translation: CASTPRSYNEQFF.

CDR3 sequence reads: CASTPGQLNTEAFF. Written as DNA, the CDR3 is TGTGCCAGCACCCCAGGACAGCTAAACACTGAAGCTTTCTTT. This sequence joins TRBV28 and TRBJ1-1, with a possible D match to TRBD1 (6 bases). V lost 7 bases and J 2 bases, leaving 14 bases between the germline ends. The germline V gene has CDR1 MDHEN and CDR2 SYDVKM. The CDR3 has 14 amino acids.

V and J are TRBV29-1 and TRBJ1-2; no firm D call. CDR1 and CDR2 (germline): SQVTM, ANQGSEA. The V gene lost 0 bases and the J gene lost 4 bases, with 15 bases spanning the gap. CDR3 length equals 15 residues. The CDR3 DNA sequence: TGCAGCGTTGAAGATTTCGGGTCGGGGAGCTATGGCTACACCTTC. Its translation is CSVEDFGSGSYGYTF. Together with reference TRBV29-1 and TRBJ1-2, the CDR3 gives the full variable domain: SAVISQKPSRDICQRGTSLTIQCQVDSQVTMMFWYRQQPGQSLTLIATANQGSEATYESGFVIDKFPISRPNLTFSTLTVSNMSPEDSSIYLCSVEDFGSGSYGYTFGSGTRLTVV.

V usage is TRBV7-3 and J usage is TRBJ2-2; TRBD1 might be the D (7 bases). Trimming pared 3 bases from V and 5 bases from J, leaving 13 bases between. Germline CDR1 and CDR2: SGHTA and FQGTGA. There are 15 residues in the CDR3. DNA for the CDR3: TGTGCCAGCAGCTTTGTGGCAGGGGGGACCGGGGAGCTGTTTTTT. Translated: CASSFVAGGTGELFF.

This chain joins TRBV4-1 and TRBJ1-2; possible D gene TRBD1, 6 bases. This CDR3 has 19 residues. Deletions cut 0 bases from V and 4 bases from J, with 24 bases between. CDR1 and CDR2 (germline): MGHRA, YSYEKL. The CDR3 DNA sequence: TGCGCCAGCAGCCAAGATTATAGACAGGAGTGGGGGCTAATCTATGGCTACACCTTC. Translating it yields CASSQDYRQEWGLIYGYTF.

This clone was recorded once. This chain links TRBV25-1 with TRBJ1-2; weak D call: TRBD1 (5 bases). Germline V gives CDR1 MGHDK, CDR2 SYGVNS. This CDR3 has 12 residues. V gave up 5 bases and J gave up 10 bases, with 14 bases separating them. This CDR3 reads CASSSRGVHYTF. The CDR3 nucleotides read TGTGCCAGCAGTTCTCGGGGGGTACACTACACCTTC.

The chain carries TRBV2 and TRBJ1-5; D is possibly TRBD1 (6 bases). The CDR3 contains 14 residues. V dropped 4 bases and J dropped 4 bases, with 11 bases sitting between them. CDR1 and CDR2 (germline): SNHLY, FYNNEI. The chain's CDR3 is CASSANTGNQPQHF. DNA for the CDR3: TGTGCCAGCAGTGCAAACACAGGGAATCAGCCCCAGCATTTT.

The CDR3 DNA is TGTGCCAGCAGTTACGAGACAGGGGGAAGCACCGGGGAGCTGTTTTTT. Translated, it gives CASSYETGGSTGELFF. The chain carries TRBV6-5 and TRBJ2-2; the match to TRBD1 covers 9 bases. After removal of 2 bases from V and 4 bases from J, the junction contained 5 bases not matched to a gene. This CDR3 region has 16 residues. Germline V gives CDR1 MNHEY, CDR2 SVGAGI.

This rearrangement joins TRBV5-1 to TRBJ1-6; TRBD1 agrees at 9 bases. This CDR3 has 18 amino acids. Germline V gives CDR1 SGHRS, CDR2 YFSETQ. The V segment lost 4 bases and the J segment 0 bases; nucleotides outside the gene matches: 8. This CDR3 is CASSGRDREDSYNSPLHF. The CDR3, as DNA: TGCGCCAGCAGCGGACGGGACAGGGAGGACTCCTATAATTCACCCCTCCACTTT.

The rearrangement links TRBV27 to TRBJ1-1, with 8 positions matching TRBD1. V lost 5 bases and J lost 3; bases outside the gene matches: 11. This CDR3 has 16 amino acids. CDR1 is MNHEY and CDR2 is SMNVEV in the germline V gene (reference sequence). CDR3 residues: CASSPQGGPGDTEAFF. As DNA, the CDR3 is TGTGCCAGCAGTCCACAGGGGGGGCCGGGGGACACTGAAGCTTTCTTT.

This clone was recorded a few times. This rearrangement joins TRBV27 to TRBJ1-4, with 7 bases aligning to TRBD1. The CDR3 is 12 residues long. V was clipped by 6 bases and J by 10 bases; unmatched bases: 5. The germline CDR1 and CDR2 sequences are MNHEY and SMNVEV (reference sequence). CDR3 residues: CASRAYRGKLFF. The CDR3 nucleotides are TGTGCCAGCAGGGCTTACAGGGGAAAACTGTTTTTT.

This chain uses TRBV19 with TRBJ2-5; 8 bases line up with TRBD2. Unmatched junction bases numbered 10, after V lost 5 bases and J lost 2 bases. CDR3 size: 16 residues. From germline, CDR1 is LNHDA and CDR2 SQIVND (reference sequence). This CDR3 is CASSVGLGGGQETQYF. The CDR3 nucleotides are TGTGCCAGTAGTGTGGGACTAGGGGGGGGACAAGAGACCCAGTACTTC. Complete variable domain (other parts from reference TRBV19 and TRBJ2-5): DGGITQSPKYLFRKEGQNVTLSCEQNLNHDAMYWYRQDPGQGLRLIYYSQIVNDFQKGDIAEGYSVSREKKESFPLTVTSAQKNPTAFYLCASSVGLGGGQETQYFGPGTRLLVL.

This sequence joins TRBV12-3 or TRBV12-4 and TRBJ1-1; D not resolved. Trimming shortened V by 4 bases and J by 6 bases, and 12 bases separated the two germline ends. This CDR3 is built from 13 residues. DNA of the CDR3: TGTGCCAGCAGTTGGTTCGAGTACGCTGAAGCTTTCTTT. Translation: CASSWFEYAEAFF.

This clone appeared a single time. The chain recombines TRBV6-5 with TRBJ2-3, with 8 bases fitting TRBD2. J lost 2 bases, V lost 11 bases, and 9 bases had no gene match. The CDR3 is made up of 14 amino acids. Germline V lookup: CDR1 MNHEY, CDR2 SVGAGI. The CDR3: CAAGSGGVTDTQYF. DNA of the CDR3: TGTGCCGCCGGCTCCGGGGGGGTCACAGATACGCAGTATTTT.

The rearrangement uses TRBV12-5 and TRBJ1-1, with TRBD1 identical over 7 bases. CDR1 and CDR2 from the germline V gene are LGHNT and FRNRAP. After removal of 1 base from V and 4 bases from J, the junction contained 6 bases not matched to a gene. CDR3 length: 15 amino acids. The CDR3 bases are TGTGCTAGTGGTTTGGACAGGGGAGTGGGCACTGAAGCTTTCTTT. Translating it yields CASGLDRGVGTEAFF. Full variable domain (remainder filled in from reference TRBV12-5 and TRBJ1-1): DARVTQTPRHKVTEMGQEVTMRCQPILGHNTVFWYRQTMMQGLELLAYFRNRAPLDDSGMPKDRFSAEMPDATLATLKIQPSEPRDSAVYFCASGLDRGVGTEAFFGQGTRLTVV.

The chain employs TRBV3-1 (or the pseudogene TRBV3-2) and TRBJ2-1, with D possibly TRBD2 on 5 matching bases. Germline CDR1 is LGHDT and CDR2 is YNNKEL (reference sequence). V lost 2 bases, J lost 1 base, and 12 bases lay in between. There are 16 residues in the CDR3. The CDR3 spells CASSQPYSGSYNEQFF. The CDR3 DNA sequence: TGTGCCAGCAGCCAACCCTACTCGGGGTCCTACAATGAGCAGTTCTTC.

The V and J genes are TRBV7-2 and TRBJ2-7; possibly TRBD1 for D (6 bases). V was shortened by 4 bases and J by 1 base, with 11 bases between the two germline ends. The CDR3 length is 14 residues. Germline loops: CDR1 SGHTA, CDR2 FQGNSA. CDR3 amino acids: CASSYRVASYEQYF. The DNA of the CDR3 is TGTGCCAGCAGCTACAGGGTTGCGTCCTACGAGCAGTACTTC.

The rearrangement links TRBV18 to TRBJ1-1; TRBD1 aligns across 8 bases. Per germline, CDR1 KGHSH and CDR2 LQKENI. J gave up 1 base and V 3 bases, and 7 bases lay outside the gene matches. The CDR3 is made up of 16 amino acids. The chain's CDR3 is CASSPIRGLGNTEAFF. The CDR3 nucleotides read TGTGCCAGCTCACCTATCAGGGGGCTTGGGAACACTGAAGCTTTCTTT.